This paragraph covers one T cell receptor beta chain sequence. Generated by immunoSEQ multiplex PCR, the TCRdb table keeps only in-frame clones and is missing some. The sample yields roughly 700,000 clones, approximately 90% seen once. With 2 bases clipped from V and 7 bases from J, the junction kept 13 bases outside the gene matches. Per germline, CDR1 GTSNPN and CDR2 SVGIG (reference sequence). This CDR3 is 15 amino acids long. The source of the sample is a study of shared T cell receptors in the human thymus. A further study also used this sample, focusing on human thymus T cells. That work adds: The sample donors, healthy Finnish infants, were having corrective surgery for congenital heart defects. From resections taken during corrective heart surgery, the thymus tissue was obtained. Repertoires sampled from thymus and blood appeared biased in V and J gene usage. What related research reported was that thymic repertoires overlapped highly among unrelated individuals.

The source is a boy younger than two with a congenital heart defect. The J gene is TRBJ2-7, the V gene TRBV30; 8 bases align to TRBD2. Material: thymocytes. This CDR3 reads CAWSPSGSASREQYF. CDR3 coding DNA: TGTGCCTGGAGTCCCAGCGGGAGCGCGTCTCGGGAGCAGTACTTC.